This TCR beta chain is from a study of Tregs in tolerant kidney transplant recipients. Study-wide findings and caveats: Findings come from small patient numbers and require larger validation. Biological reproducibility was not directly addressed in this study.

V was shortened by 1 base and J by 4 bases, with 10 bases between the two germline ends. CDR3 length: 14 residues. Looked up from germline, CDR1 is SGHTA and CDR2 is FQGNSA. Sequencing used immunoSEQ multiplex PCR; TCRdb keeps in-frame clones, though not all of them. This table holds roughly 250,000 clones, 84% found once. Concerning this clone: Its specificity is unknown.

Unstimulated regulatory T cells (CD4+CD25+CD127-), CD4+CD25- non-regulatory cells, CD4 and CD8 cells were FACS-sorted from thawed PBMCs. This TCR was sampled from a human donor in good health. The V and J genes are TRBV7-2 and TRBJ1-2, with a tentative D call TRBD1 (5 bases). Sequencing was performed on CD4+ T cells from blood. The CDR3 spells CASSLGGRSYGYTF. CDR3 in DNA: TGTGCCAGCAGCTTAGGGGGGAGGAGCTATGGCTACACCTTC.